This T cell receptor (beta chain) was sequenced in a study of shared clonotypes between healthy human individuals. Study-wide background: In total, the donors were two women and a few men aged 18 to 49.

Concerning this clone itself: Its antigen is unidentified.

Whole-study results and caveats: Non-shared clonotypes showed lower generation probabilities than clonotypes common to all four donors. Shared across a handful of donors were roughly 5% of the naive CD4 clonotypes.

Sequenced by immunoSEQ multiplex PCR; TCRdb stores in-frame clones only, minus some. The sample includes about 2.4 million clones, about 92% of them seen just once. This CDR3 contains 16 residues. The V gene's germline CDR1 is SGHRS and CDR2 YFSETQ. The ends were cut back, 0 bases at V and 3 bases at J, with 10 bases in the middle. Nashville, Tennessee was home to all donors, each a Caucasian adult. This sequence was found in a young man in good health. The sequencing input was naive CD4+ T cells sorted from blood. Subset denoted: CD45RA+ positively selected. The V call is TRBV5-1, the J call TRBJ2-6; no clear D. CDR3 DNA: TGCGCCAGCAGCTTGGTGGCAGGCGGTGGGGCCAACGTCCTGACTTTC. Translated, it gives CASSLVAGGGANVLTF.